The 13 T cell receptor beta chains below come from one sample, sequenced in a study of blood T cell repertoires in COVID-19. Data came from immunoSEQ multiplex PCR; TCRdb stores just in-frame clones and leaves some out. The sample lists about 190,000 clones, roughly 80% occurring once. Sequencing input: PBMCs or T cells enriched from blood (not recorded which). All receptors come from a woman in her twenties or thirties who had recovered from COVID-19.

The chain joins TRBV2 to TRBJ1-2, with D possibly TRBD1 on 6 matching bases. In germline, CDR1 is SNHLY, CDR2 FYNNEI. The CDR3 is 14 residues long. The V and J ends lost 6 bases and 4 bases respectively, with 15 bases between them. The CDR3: CASSPTGNLYGYTF. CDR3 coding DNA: TGTGCCAGCAGCCCAACAGGGAACCTCTATGGCTACACCTTC.

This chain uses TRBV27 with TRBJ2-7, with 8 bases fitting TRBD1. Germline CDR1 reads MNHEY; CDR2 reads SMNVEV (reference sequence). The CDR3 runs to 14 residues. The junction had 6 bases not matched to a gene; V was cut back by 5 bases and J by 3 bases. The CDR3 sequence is CASSPRQGSYEQYV. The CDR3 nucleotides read TGTGCCAGCAGTCCGAGACAGGGGAGCTACGAGCAGTACGTC.

CDR3 in DNA: TGTGCCACCAGTGACCCCTCCAGGGCAGGTGGGGCCTCTGGGGCCAACGTCCTGACTTTC. This translates into CATSDPSRAGGASGANVLTF. The chain joins TRBV24-1 to TRBJ2-6; tentatively, D is TRBD1 (5 bases). Trimming pared 4 bases from V and 0 bases from J, leaving 21 bases between. The germline gives CDR1 KGHDR, CDR2 SFDVKD. CDR3 size: 20 residues.

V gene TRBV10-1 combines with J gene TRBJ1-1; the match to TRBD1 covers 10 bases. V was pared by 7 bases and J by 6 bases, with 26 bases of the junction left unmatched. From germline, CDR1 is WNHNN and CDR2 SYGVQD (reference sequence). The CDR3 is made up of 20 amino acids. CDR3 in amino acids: CASTKTGGRKEITIFPEAFF. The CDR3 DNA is TGCGCCAGCACGAAGACAGGGGGCAGGAAAGAAATAACAATCTTCCCTGAAGCTTTCTTT.

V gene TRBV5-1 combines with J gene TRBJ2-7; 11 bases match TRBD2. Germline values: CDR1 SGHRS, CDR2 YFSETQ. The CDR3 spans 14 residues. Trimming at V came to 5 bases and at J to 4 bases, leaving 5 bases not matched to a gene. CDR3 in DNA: TGCGCCAGCAGGTACACTAGCGGGAGTTACGAGCAGTACTTC. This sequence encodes CASRYTSGSYEQYF. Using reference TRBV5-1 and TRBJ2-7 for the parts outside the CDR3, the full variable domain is KAGVTQTPRYLIKTRGQQVTLSCSPISGHRSVSWYQQTPGQGLQFLFEYFSETQRNKGNFPGRFSGRQFSNSRSEMNVSTLELGDSALYLCASRYTSGSYEQYFGPGTRLTVT.

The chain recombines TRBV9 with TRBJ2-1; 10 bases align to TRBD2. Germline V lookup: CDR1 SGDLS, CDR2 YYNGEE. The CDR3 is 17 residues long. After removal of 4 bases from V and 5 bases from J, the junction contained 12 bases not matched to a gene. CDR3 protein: CASSKARGLAHNNEQFF. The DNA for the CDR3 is TGTGCCAGCAGCAAAGCCCGGGGACTAGCGCATAACAATGAGCAGTTCTTC. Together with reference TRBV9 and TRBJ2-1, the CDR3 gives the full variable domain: DSGVTQTPKHLITATGQRVTLRCSPRSGDLSVYWYQQSLDQGLQFLIQYYNGEERAKGNILERFSAQQFPDLHSELNLSSLELGDSALYFCASSKARGLAHNNEQFFGPGTRLTVL.

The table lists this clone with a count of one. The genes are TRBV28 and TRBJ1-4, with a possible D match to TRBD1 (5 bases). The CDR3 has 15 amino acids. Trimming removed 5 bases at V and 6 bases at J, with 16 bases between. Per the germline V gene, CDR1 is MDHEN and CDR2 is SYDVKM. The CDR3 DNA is TGTGCCAGCAGTCTTGCACGGCCAGGGTATGAAAAACTGTTTTTT. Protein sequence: CASSLARPGYEKLFF.

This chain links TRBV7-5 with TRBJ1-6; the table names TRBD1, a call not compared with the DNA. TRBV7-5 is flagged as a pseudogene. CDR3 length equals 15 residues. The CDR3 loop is CARSELRRTISPLHF. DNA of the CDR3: TGTGCCAGAAGCGAGTTACGACGGACAATTTCACCCCTCCACTTT.

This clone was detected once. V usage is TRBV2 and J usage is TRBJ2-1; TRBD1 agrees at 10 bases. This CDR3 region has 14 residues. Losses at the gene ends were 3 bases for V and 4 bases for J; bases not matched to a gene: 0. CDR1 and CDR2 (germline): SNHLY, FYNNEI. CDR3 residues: CASSEGQGYNEQFF. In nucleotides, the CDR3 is TGTGCCAGCAGTGAGGGACAGGGGTACAATGAGCAGTTCTTC.

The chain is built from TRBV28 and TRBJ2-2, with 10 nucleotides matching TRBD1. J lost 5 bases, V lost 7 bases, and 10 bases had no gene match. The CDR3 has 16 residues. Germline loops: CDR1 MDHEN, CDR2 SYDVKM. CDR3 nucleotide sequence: TGTGCCAGCAACCCACCCGACAGGGGGCGTACCGGGGAGCTGTTTTTT. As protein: CASNPPDRGRTGELFF.

The CDR3, as DNA: TGTGCCAGTAGCTCAACAGGGTTCCACGGGGAGCTGTTTTTT. It is translated as CASSSTGFHGELFF. V usage is TRBV19 and J usage is TRBJ2-2, with a tentative D call TRBD1 (6 bases). V lost 6 bases to trimming and J lost 7 bases, with 15 bases between them. The germline gives CDR1 LNHDA, CDR2 SQIVND (reference sequence). The CDR3 has 14 residues.

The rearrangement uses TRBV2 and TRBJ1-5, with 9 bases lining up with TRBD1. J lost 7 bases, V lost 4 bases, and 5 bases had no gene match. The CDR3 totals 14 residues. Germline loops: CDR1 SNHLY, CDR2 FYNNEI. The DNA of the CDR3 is TGTGCCAGCAGTGGAGGACAGGGGCGACAGCCCCAGCATTTT. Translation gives CASSGGQGRQPQHF.

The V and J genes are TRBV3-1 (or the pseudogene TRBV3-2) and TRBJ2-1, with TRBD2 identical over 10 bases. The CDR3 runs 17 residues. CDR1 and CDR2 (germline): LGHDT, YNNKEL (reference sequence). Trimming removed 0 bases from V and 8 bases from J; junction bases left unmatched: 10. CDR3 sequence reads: CASSQDPTSGIRYEQFF. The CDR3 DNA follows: TGTGCCAGCAGCCAAGATCCAACTAGCGGGATTAGGTATGAGCAGTTCTTC.